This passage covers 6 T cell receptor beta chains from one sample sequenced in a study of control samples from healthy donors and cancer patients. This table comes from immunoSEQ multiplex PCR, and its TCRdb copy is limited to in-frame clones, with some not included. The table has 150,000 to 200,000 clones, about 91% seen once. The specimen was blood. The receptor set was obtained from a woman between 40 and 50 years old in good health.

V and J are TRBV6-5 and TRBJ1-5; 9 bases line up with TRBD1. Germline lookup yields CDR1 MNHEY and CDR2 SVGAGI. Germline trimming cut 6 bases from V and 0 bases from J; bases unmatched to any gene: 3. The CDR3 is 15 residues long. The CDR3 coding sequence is TGTGCCAGCAGCCGGACAGGGGATAGCAATCAGCCCCAGCATTTT. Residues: CASSRTGDSNQPQHF.

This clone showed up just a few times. The CDR3 DNA follows: TGTGCCAGCAGCGACCGGTGGGGACAGGGGTGGAGCCAGTACTTC. Translated, it gives CASSDRWGQGWSQYF. This chain connects TRBV7-9 to TRBJ2-5, with 10 bases that match TRBD1. Trimming removed 5 bases from V and 10 bases from J; junction bases left unmatched: 13. The CDR3 is 15 residues long. Germline V gene lookup returns CDR1 SEHNR and CDR2 FQNEAQ (reference sequence).

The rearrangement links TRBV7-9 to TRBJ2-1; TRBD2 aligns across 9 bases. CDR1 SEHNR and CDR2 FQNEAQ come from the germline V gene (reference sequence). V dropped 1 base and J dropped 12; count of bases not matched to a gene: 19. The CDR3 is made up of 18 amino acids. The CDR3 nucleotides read TGTGCCAGCAGCTTAGATCCCGGCCGCCGGCGGGGGGGAATAAGGCAGTTCTTC. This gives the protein CASSLDPGRRRGGIRQFF.

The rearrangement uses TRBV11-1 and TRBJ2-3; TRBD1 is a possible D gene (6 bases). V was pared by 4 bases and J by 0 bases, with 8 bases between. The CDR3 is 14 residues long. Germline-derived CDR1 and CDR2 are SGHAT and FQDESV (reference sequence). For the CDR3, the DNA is TGTGCCAGCAGCTATCAGGGGAGCACAGATACGCAGTATTTT. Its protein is CASSYQGSTDTQYF.

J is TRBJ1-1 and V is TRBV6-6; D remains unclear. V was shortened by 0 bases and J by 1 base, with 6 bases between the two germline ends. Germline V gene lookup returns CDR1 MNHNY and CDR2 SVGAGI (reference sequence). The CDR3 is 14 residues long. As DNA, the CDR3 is TGTGCCAGCAGTTACTCAGCGGGGAACACTGAAGCTTTCTTT. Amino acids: CASSYSAGNTEAFF.

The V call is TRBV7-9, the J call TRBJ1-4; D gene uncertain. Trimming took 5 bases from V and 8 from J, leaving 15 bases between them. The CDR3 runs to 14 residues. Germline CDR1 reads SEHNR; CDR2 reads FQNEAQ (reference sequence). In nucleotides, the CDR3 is TGTGCCAGCAGCACTACCGGAGATCTCGAAAAACTGTTTTTT. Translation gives CASSTTGDLEKLFF. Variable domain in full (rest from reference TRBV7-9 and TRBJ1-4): DTGVSQNPRHKITKRGQNVTFRCDPISEHNRLYWYRQTLGQGPEFLTYFQNEAQLEKSRLLSDRFSAERPKGSFSTLEIQRTEQGDSAMYLCASSTTGDLEKLFFGSGTQLSVL.